This note documents a single T cell receptor (beta chain) sequence. What it recognizes is unknown. Every single donor gave one heparinised blood draw, and these averaged roughly 100 mL. Staining for CD45RO/CCR7/CD25/CD127/CD95/CD27 allowed sorting of CD4+ naive, central memory, regulatory and stem cell-like memory cells. Sorted populations all exceeded 95% purity. This entry comes from a study of beta chain features in type 1 diabetes. V gave up 0 bases and J gave up 10 bases, with 19 bases separating them. This CDR3 region has 15 residues. Germline CDR1 and CDR2: MNHEY and SVGAGI. Isolated RNA was reverse transcribed in full, so expressed TCRB transcripts were sequenced. Approximately 3.5 million reads, on average, came from each naive, central memory and regulatory T cell sample. Assay used: immunoSEQ multiplex PCR; TCRdb lists only in-frame clones, some missing. The repertoire holds hundreds of thousands of clones, approximately 10% seen once, with more than 0.015% in the top ten.

General study results and limits: TCRB CDR3s from Type 1 diabetes patients were moderately but significantly shorter in all four CD4+ subsets.

The sequenced sample was naive CD4+ T cells from blood. The source is a man aged 25 to 40 with type 1 diabetes. The chain links TRBV6-5 to TRBJ2-7; D possibly corresponds to TRBD2 (5 bases). The CDR3 protein is CASSYSQLAKWEQYF. Here the CDR3 DNA reads TGTGCCAGCAGTTACTCGCAGCTAGCTAAATGGGAACAGTACTTC.